This TCR beta chain was retrieved from a study of T cell responses to AZD1222 COVID-19 vaccine. The CDR3 totals 15 residues. CDR1 SGHTA and CDR2 FQGNSA come from the germline V gene. With V trimmed by 5 bases and J by 4 bases, 7 bases remained unmatched. Profiling relied on immunoSEQ multiplex PCR, and the TCRdb table lists in-frame clones only, not all of them. The sample yields some 99,000 clones, roughly 88% seen once. Study-wide results and limits: Donors in the cohort were predominantly white British and more often female, and clonal diversity was possibly underestimated. Spike as a whole was targeted by vaccine-associated CD4 TCRs, dominant at 160-218 and 743-854. Recipients of two AZD1222 doses showed rising Spike-specific TCR breadth and depth.

Note on this clone: The antigen is undetermined.

The chain carries TRBV7-2 and TRBJ2-5, with TRBD2 matching 10 bases. The clonotype comes from an adult in good health. Sequenced material: peripheral blood, taken on day 0 of AZD1222 vaccination. The CDR3 sequence is CASSLTSGRVETQYF. As DNA, the CDR3 is TGTGCCAGCAGCCTGACTAGCGGGCGGGTAGAGACCCAGTACTTC.